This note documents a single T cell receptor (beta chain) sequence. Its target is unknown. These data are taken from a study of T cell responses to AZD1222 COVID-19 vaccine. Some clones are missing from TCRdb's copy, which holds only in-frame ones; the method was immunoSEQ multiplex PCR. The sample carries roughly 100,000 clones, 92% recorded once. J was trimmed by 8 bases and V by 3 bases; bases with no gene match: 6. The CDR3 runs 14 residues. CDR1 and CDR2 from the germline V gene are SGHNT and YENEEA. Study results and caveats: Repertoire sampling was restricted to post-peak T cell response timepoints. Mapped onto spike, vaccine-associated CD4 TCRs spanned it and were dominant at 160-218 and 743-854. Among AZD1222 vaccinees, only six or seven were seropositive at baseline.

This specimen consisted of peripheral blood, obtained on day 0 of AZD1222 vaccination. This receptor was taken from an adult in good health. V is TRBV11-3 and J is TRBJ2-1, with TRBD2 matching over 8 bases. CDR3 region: CASSFRGGPYEQFF. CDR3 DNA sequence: TGTGCCAGCAGCTTTCGGGGGGGGCCATATGAGCAGTTCTTC. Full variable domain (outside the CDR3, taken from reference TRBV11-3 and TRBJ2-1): EAGVVQSPRYKIIEKKQPVAFWCNPISGHNTLYWYLQNLGQGPELLIRYENEEAVDDSQLPKDRFSAERLKGVDSTLKIQPAELGDSAVYLCASSFRGGPYEQFFGPGTRLTVL.